Below are 19 T cell receptor beta chains sequenced from a single sample in a study of T cells in Graves' hyperthyroidism and ophthalmopathy. TCR beta CDR3 sequences were amplified from RNA transcripts. Researchers ran a first-round RT-PCR on the TCR CDR3 using the HTBI primer set. TCRdb fed the multiplex PCR reads into MiXCR, producing one record per CDR3 protein. The data contain 600,000 to 700,000 distinct CDR3 sequences, 45% of them seen just once; the ten biggest clones take up 7% to 7.5%. The sequenced sample consisted of peripheral blood or thyroid tissue (not recorded which). These receptors all come from an adult man with Graves' disease, either hyperthyroidism or ophthalmopathy (not recorded which).

The chain combines TRBV7-3 with TRBJ1-1, with D perhaps TRBD1 (5 bases). Germline lookup yields CDR1 SGHTA and CDR2 FQGTGA. The CDR3 consists of 11 residues. The V and J ends lost 4 bases and 11 bases respectively, with 11 bases between them. In DNA, the CDR3 is TGTGCCAGCAGCTCAGGGTTTGATGCTTTCTTT. Its translation: CASSSGFDAFF.

This chain joins TRBV20-1 and TRBJ2-5; TRBD1 matches 8 bases. Losses at the gene ends were 3 bases for V and 4 bases for J; bases not matched to a gene: 4. Germline-derived CDR1 and CDR2 are DFQATT and SNEGSKA (reference sequence). The CDR3 covers 13 residues. The CDR3 nucleotides read TGCAGTGCTAGTTCAGGGGGCCCAGAGACCCAGTACTTC. Its protein product is CSASSGGPETQYF.

This clonotype was detected ten times or more. The CDR3: CSGTDSPYEQYF. CDR3 coding DNA: TGCAGTGGGACAGATAGTCCCTACGAGCAGTACTTC. The chain couples TRBV20-1 to TRBJ2-7; TRBD1 is a possible D gene (6 bases). Germline values: CDR1 DFQATT, CDR2 SNEGSKA (reference sequence). Trimming pared 7 bases from V and 2 bases from J, leaving 12 bases between. The CDR3 sequence is 12 residues long.

V is TRBV5-4 and J is TRBJ2-2, with D tentatively TRBD1 (6 bases). From germline, CDR1 is SGHNT and CDR2 YYREEE (reference sequence). The CDR3 length is 15 residues. The V and J ends lost 1 base and 2 bases respectively, with 9 bases between them. The CDR3 region has the DNA TGTGCCAGCAGCTTGTCACAGGGAAACACCGGGGAGCTGTTTTTT. Its protein is CASSLSQGNTGELFF. The complete variable domain, with remaining parts taken from reference TRBV5-4 and TRBJ2-2, reads ETGVTQSPTHLIKTRGQQVTLRCSSQSGHNTVSWYQQALGQGPQFIFQYYREEENGRGNFPPRFSGLQFPNYSSELNVNALELDDSALYLCASSLSQGNTGELFFGEGSRLTVL.

The gene calls are TRBV2 and TRBJ1-2, with a tentative D call TRBD1 (6 bases). V lost 6 bases and J lost 0, with 17 bases in between. The CDR3 length is 16 residues. Germline CDR1 is SNHLY and CDR2 is FYNNEI. DNA of the CDR3: TGTGCCAGCAGCCTAAAGGGGGGCAGCGCTAACTATGGCTACACCTTC. Protein product: CASSLKGGSANYGYTF.

This chain joins TRBV7-2 and TRBJ1-1; 7 nucleotides align to TRBD1. The V and J ends lost 8 bases and 1 base, in that order; junction bases with no gene match: 13. CDR1 is SGHTA, CDR2 FQGNSA, per germline. The CDR3 spans 16 residues. CDR3 nucleotide sequence: TGTGCCAGCTCACCGACCCTGACAGGGACGAACACTGAAGCTTTCTTT. It yields the protein CASSPTLTGTNTEAFF.

This rearrangement joins TRBV29-1 to TRBJ1-4; a possible D gene is TRBD1 (5 bases). V was clipped by 8 bases and J by 8 bases, with 15 bases between them. This CDR3 has 12 amino acids. Germline CDR1 reads SQVTM; CDR2 reads ANQGSEA. CDR3 loop: CSLDRRGEKLFF. CDR3 in DNA: TGCAGCTTGGACCGAAGGGGCGAAAAACTGTTTTTT.

V and J are TRBV20-1 and TRBJ1-4, with 8 bases lining up with TRBD1. After removal of 6 bases from V and 8 bases from J, the junction contained 5 bases not matched to a gene. The germline V gene encodes CDR1 DFQATT and CDR2 SNEGSKA (reference sequence). The CDR3 extends over 12 amino acids. CDR3 bases: TGCAGTGCCCCCGGGACAGGCGAAAAACTGTTTTTT. This codes for CSAPGTGEKLFF.

The genes are TRBV6-1 and TRBJ2-2; D is undetermined. The CDR3 consists of 13 residues. Trimming cost V 3 bases and J 3 bases, with 5 bases left between them. Looked up from germline, CDR1 is MNHNS and CDR2 is SASEGT. The CDR3 region has the DNA TGTGCCAGCAGTGACCACTACACCGGGGAGCTGTTTTTT. This codes for CASSDHYTGELFF.

A word on this clonotype: This may be a read error, as it is one base from a much larger clone. The chain combines TRBV29-1 with TRBJ1-1, with a tentative D call TRBD1 (6 bases). The CDR3 is 13 amino acids. The V gene's germline CDR1 is SQVTM and CDR2 ANQGSEA. CDR3 in DNA: TGCAGCGTTGAACAGGGGAGGAACACTGAAGCTCTCTTT. It translates to CSVEQGRNTEALF.

This sequence joins TRBV7-6 and TRBJ1-1; D call uncertain. The CDR3 length is 13 residues. V lost 1 base to trimming and J lost 6 bases, with 9 bases between them. Germline V lookup: CDR1 SGHVS, CDR2 FNYEAQ. CDR3 sequence: CASSLVGDAEAFF. The CDR3 nucleotides are TGTGCCAGCAGCTTAGTCGGGGATGCTGAAGCTTTCTTT. The full variable domain, with the rest looked up from reference TRBV7-6 and TRBJ1-1, is GAGVSQSPRYKVTKRGQDVALRCDPISGHVSLYWYRQALGQGPEFLTYFNYEAQQDKSGLPNDRFSAERPEGSISTLTIQRTEQRDSAMYRCASSLVGDAEAFFGQGTRLTVV.

The gene calls are TRBV15 and TRBJ2-7; perhaps TRBD2 as D (5 bases). The CDR3 loop spans 16 amino acids. Trimming cost V 3 bases and J 0 bases, with 15 bases left between them. Germline CDR1 reads LNHNV; CDR2 reads YYDKDF (reference sequence). DNA for the CDR3: TGTGCCACCAGCAGTCTATCGGGGTGGAGCTCCTACGAGCAGTACTTC. This encodes CATSSLSGWSSYEQYF.

The chain joins TRBV9 to TRBJ2-7; 10 nucleotides agree with TRBD1. V dropped 3 bases and J dropped 5; count of bases not matched to a gene: 8. Per the germline V gene, CDR1 is SGDLS and CDR2 is YYNGEE. The length of the CDR3 is 15 residues. CDR3 bases: TGTGCCAGCAGCGACATCGGGACAGGGGACCACGAGCAGTACTTC. The encoded protein is CASSDIGTGDHEQYF.

CDR3 protein: CASSETLVSPLHF. CDR3 DNA: TGTGCCAGCAGTGAGACACTGGTTTCACCCCTCCACTTT. V usage is TRBV2 and J usage is TRBJ1-6; D is ambiguous. Germline V gene data show CDR1 as SNHLY and CDR2 as FYNNEI. The CDR3 totals 13 residues. V was pared by 3 bases and J by 9 bases, with 9 bases between.

This clonotype was picked up a small number of times. The chain uses TRBV10-3 and TRBJ1-4; possibly TRBD1 for D (5 bases). The CDR3 sequence is 12 residues long. The germline V gene encodes CDR1 ENHRY and CDR2 SYGVKD. Trimming stripped 10 bases from V and 6 bases from J, with 12 bases between. CDR3 sequence reads: CASSGSDEKLFF. CDR3 coding DNA: TGTGCCAGCTCAGGGTCGGATGAAAAACTGTTTTTT.

V and J are TRBV7-2 and TRBJ1-2; 9 positions agree with TRBD1. The CDR3 is 15 residues long. From germline, CDR1 is SGHTA and CDR2 FQGNSA. V lost 1 base, J lost 5 bases, and 5 bases stayed unmatched. The CDR3 DNA is TGTGCCAGCAGCTTAGGTAACGGACAGGGGTATGGCTACACCTTC. As protein: CASSLGNGQGYGYTF.

This clonotype was counted ten times or more. V gene TRBV24-1 combines with J gene TRBJ1-2; 7 bases match TRBD1. Germline V gene lookup returns CDR1 KGHDR and CDR2 SFDVKD. The CDR3 contains 15 residues. Trimming cost V 4 bases and J 5 bases; bases outside gene matches: 9. CDR3 sequence: CATSDRRQGWYGYTF. In nucleotides, the CDR3 is TGTGCCACCAGTGACCGCCGACAGGGTTGGTATGGCTACACCTTC.

This clonotype was seen only a few times. The CDR3 region has the DNA TGTGCCAGCAGCCCTGTACGGGGGCTGTCTAATGAAAAACTGTTTTTT. It yields the protein CASSPVRGLSNEKLFF. The chain links TRBV7-9 to TRBJ1-4; the D gene is possibly TRBD1 (6 bases). Trimming shortened V by 5 bases and J by 3 bases, and 16 bases separated the two germline ends. The CDR3 covers 16 residues. Germline CDR1 and CDR2: SEHNR and FQNEAQ (reference sequence).

There are many counts of this clonotype. The rearrangement uses TRBV2 and TRBJ1-4; D unclear. Trimming shortened V by 0 bases and J by 16 bases, and 18 bases separated the two germline ends. Per the germline V gene, CDR1 is SNHLY and CDR2 is FYNNEI. The CDR3 length is 14 residues. CDR3 loop: CASSEALTVGFRFF. The CDR3 nucleotides are TGTGCCAGCAGTGAAGCGCTTACCGTAGGGTTTAGGTTTTTT.